This is a list of T cell receptor beta chains from one sample in a study of cytomegalovirus exposure and HLA in healthy donors. Repertoires were generated with immunoSEQ multiplex PCR, while TCRdb's copy carries only in-frame clones and drops some. The repertoire holds 100,000 to 150,000 clones, with around four fifths as singletons. The sample was PBMCs. Every receptor here comes from a man between 18 and 35 years old in good health and CMV-seropositive. Each CDR3 is given without its conserved first and last residue.

TRBJ2-5 | TRBV9 | ASTLAESSQETQY
TRBJ1-5 | TRBV19 | ASSSITGGHNQPQH
TRBJ1-4 | TRBV30 | AWNGSGEKLF
TRBJ2-7 | TRBV5-6 | ASSLETWPLSYEQY
TRBJ2-3 | TRBV13 | ASSTLAGGSTDTQY
TRBJ2-5 | TRBV7-8 | ASSLRGQSQETQY
TRBJ2-7 | TRBV7-9 | ASSPTSGTGDGEQY
TRBJ1-5 | TRBV30 | AWRPTGIDQPQH
TRBJ2-5 | TRBV7-9 | ASSYRGQETQY
TRBJ1-1 | TRBV9 | AQGQGSLNTEAF
TRBJ1-4 | TRBV5-8 | ASSSTGTNFEKLF
TRBJ1-4 | TRBV5-4 | ASSSGPGGTATNEKLF
TRBJ1-1 | TRBV7-8 | ASSLAGQGMAVNTEAF
TRBJ2-7 | TRBV2 | ASRRFYEQY
TRBJ1-2 | TRBV27 | ASKNTGEGYT
TRBJ1-1 | TRBV27 | ASSFKGPTEAF
TRBJ1-5 | TRBV19 | ASSIAVGNQPQH
TRBJ1-2 | TRBV5-5 | ASSLAGAEGYGYT
TRBJ1-1 | TRBV11-2 | ASSLIGTGFTTEAF
TRBJ2-1 | TRBV6-4 | ASSDLAGGQNEQF
TRBJ2-2 | TRBV9 | ASGGENTGELF
TRBJ1-5 | TRBV4-2 | ASSYRGRSNQPQH
TRBJ2-5 | TRBV7-9 | ASSLGGLARAETQY
TRBJ1-6 | TRBV18 | ASSPNLGVDSPLH
TRBJ1-1 | TRBV5-1 | ASKQNTEAF
TRBJ1-1 | TRBV5-1 | ASSLTSRDRVNTEAF
- | TRBV5-1 | ASSLPDRGFDEQY
TRBJ1-2 | TRBV6-1 | ASTVGQGADGYT
TRBJ2-2 | TRBV7-9 | ASSSGLMNTGELF
TRBJ1-1 | TRBV19 | ASSLGHPMNTEAF
TRBJ1-2 | TRBV6-5 | ASSPGQVGGYT
TRBJ2-5 | TRBV21-1 | ASSSGPGAQY
TRBJ1-2 | TRBV14 | ASSPRQGPAGGYT
TRBJ1-3 | TRBV5-1 | ASSLTQPSSGNTIY
TRBJ2-7 | TRBV2 | ASSESSGGAYEQY
TRBJ1-2 | TRBV19 | ASSSPDKFNYGYT
TRBJ2-2 | TRBV9 | ASSVGKGTGELF